This paragraph covers one T cell receptor (beta chain) sequence. Graft samples were processed, releasing intraepithelial and lamina propria lymphocytes. V dropped 2 bases and J dropped 2 bases, with 9 bases sitting between them. This CDR3 contains 14 residues. CDR1 and CDR2 from the germline V gene are MNHEY and SMNVEV (reference sequence). This record belongs to a study of graft-versus-host responses after intestinal transplantation. Libraries were prepared by immunoSEQ multiplex PCR; TCRdb keeps only in-frame clonotypes and omits some of them. The data hold tens of thousands of clones, with roughly nine tenths observed a single time.

Source: ileum tissue, taken around 350 days after transplant. The chain uses TRBV27 and TRBJ1-1; no firm D call. The TCR comes from a human patient who received an intestinal transplant, so some T cells may come from the graft donor. In DNA form, the CDR3 reads TGTGCCAGCAGTTTAGGCCATTTTAACACTGAAGCTTTCTTT. Translation: CASSLGHFNTEAFF.